The 28 T cell receptor beta chains below all came from one sample that was sequenced in a study of coeliac disease. The repertoire was sequenced with immunoSEQ multiplex PCR; TCRdb's copy has only in-frame clones and lacks some. Here the sample spans over 5,500 clones, roughly 60% being singletons. The sequencing input was lymphocytes from the gut lamina propria. The receptors originated from a man between 60 and 70 years old with celiac disease on a gluten-free diet.

This clone was seen just once. The chain combines TRBV18 with TRBJ2-3; weak D call: TRBD2 (7 bases). Trimming cost V 0 bases and J 4 bases, with 20 bases left between them. Germline V gene lookup returns CDR1 KGHSH and CDR2 LQKENI. CDR3 size: 18 residues. CDR3 protein: CASSPPLGSGGASDTQYF. The CDR3 DNA is TGTGCCAGCTCACCACCGTTAGGTTCGGGGGGCGCATCAGATACGCAGTATTTT.

This clone was counted a few times. The J gene is TRBJ1-1, the V gene TRBV7-2; 9 nucleotides line up with TRBD1. Trimming removed 7 bases from V and 5 bases from J; junction bases left unmatched: 8. The CDR3 loop spans 14 amino acids. Germline loops: CDR1 SGHTA, CDR2 FQGNSA. CDR3 amino acids: CASTEQGAITEAFF. The CDR3 bases are TGTGCCAGCACCGAACAGGGGGCAATTACTGAAGCTTTCTTT.

This chain uses TRBV10-3 with TRBJ2-7; TRBD1 aligns across 10 bases. V was clipped by 2 bases and J by 6 bases; unmatched bases: 4. The length of the CDR3 is 14 residues. The germline CDR1 and CDR2 sequences are ENHRY and SYGVKD. The CDR3 here is CAISEAGQGFEQYF. The DNA of the CDR3 is TGTGCCATCAGTGAGGCGGGACAGGGGTTCGAGCAGTACTTC.

The chain uses TRBV19 and TRBJ2-3; perhaps TRBD2 as D (5 bases). The CDR3 is made up of 16 amino acids. V lost 4 bases to trimming and J lost 0 bases, with 14 bases between them. The germline CDR1 and CDR2 sequences are LNHDA and SQIVND (reference sequence). The CDR3 spells CASSKRATASTDTQYF. In DNA, the CDR3 is TGTGCCAGTAGTAAGAGGGCGACCGCTAGCACAGATACGCAGTATTTT.

This chain links TRBV28 with TRBJ2-1, with TRBD1 matching over 9 bases. V shed 10 bases, J shed 7 bases, and the junction held 11 bases outside the gene matches. There are 14 residues in the CDR3. Germline CDR1 MDHEN, CDR2 SYDVKM. The CDR3 spells CAITTGTGFNEQFF. DNA for the CDR3: TGTGCCATAACCACCGGGACAGGGTTTAATGAGCAGTTCTTC.

The chain combines TRBV6-5 with TRBJ2-2, with 9 bases that match TRBD1. The CDR3 contains 15 residues. The J segment lost 4 bases and the V segment lost 3 bases, leaving 3 bases of the junction unmatched. Germline CDR1 reads MNHEY; CDR2 reads SVGAGI. The CDR3, as DNA: TGTGCCAGCAGTTATGGGACAGGGCGCACCGGGGAGCTGTTTTTT. Its translation: CASSYGTGRTGELFF.

V usage is TRBV2 and J usage is TRBJ2-4, with TRBD2 matching 7 bases. The CDR3 contains 16 residues. The J segment lost 8 bases and the V segment lost 7 bases, leaving 17 bases of the junction unmatched. Germline V gene lookup returns CDR1 SNHLY and CDR2 FYNNEI. In nucleotides, the CDR3 is TGTGCCAGCACCCTTACTAGCGCCCCGACGGGGGACATTCAGTACTTC. Its translation is CASTLTSAPTGDIQYF.

The chain combines TRBV6-5 with TRBJ2-7; 9 positions agree with TRBD1. The germline CDR1 and CDR2 sequences are MNHEY and SVGAGI. V shed 6 bases, J shed 2 bases, and the junction held 5 bases outside the gene matches. CDR3 length equals 14 residues. The CDR3 protein is CASRSGTGTYEQYF. The CDR3 region has the DNA TGTGCCAGCAGGTCCGGGACAGGGACCTACGAGCAGTACTTC.

The CDR3 is CASSVRDRDYEQYF. The CDR3 region has the DNA TGTGCCAGCAGTGTCCGGGACAGAGATTACGAGCAGTACTTC. The chain carries TRBV6-1 and TRBJ2-7; TRBD1 matches 7 bases. V lost 4 bases and J lost 4; bases outside the gene matches: 7. The CDR3 extends over 14 amino acids. Per germline, CDR1 MNHNS and CDR2 SASEGT.

The chain uses TRBV20-1 and TRBJ1-1; 8 bases match TRBD1. Germline assignment: CDR1 DFQATT and CDR2 SNEGSKA (reference sequence). CDR3 length equals 11 residues. V gave up 5 bases and J gave up 9 bases; unmatched junction bases: 5. In DNA form, the CDR3 reads TGCAGTGCTCCAGACAGGGGAAAAGCTTTCTTT. Translated: CSAPDRGKAFF.

The genes are TRBV11-3 and TRBJ1-5, with a possible D match to TRBD1 (6 bases). The germline V gene encodes CDR1 SGHNT and CDR2 YENEEA. Trimming left V 2 bases short and J 0 bases short, with 14 bases between. The CDR3 consists of 17 residues. The CDR3 loop is CASSLRGTLYSNQPQHF. The CDR3 DNA is TGTGCCAGCAGCTTAAGGGGGACACTCTATAGCAATCAGCCCCAGCATTTT.

This chain joins TRBV5-6 and TRBJ1-1; TRBD1 agrees at 10 bases. V gave up 2 bases and J gave up 10 bases; unmatched junction bases: 14. CDR3 length: 16 residues. Germline V gene sequence: CDR1 SGHDT, CDR2 YYEEEE. CDR3 DNA: TGTGCCAGCAGCTTTCTTGGGACAGGGGAGTTTGTAGCAGCTTTCTTT. Its protein product is CASSFLGTGEFVAAFF.

The V gene is TRBV9, the J gene TRBJ2-7; D is perhaps TRBD2 (6 bases). Germline V gene sequence: CDR1 SGDLS, CDR2 YYNGEE. The CDR3 extends over 13 amino acids. V was trimmed by 0 bases and J by 6 bases, leaving 10 bases between them. The DNA of the CDR3 is TGTGCCAGCAGCGTAGGGGTGGGGGGCGAGCAGTACTTC. Amino acids: CASSVGVGGEQYF.

The chain uses TRBV28 and TRBJ1-3; D possibly corresponds to TRBD1 (5 bases). CDR1 and CDR2 (germline): MDHEN, SYDVKM. V was cut by 6 bases and J by 4 bases, with 22 bases left in between. CDR3 size: 17 residues. DNA of the CDR3: TGTGCCAGCAGAGAGCCGGCGGGGCAAACGTTGGGAAACACCATATATTTT. This codes for CASREPAGQTLGNTIYF.

J is TRBJ1-1 and V is TRBV7-6; D uncertain. The CDR3 spans 13 residues. Germline assignment: CDR1 SGHVS and CDR2 FNYEAQ. Trimming stripped 5 bases from V and 4 bases from J, with 11 bases between. The CDR3: CASSQAGFTEAFF. CDR3 in DNA: TGTGCCAGCAGCCAGGCAGGCTTCACTGAAGCTTTCTTT.

The rearrangement links TRBV9 to TRBJ2-1; the match to TRBD2 covers 7 bases. The CDR3 consists of 15 residues. Trimming at V came to 0 bases and at J to 0 bases, leaving 0 bases not matched to a gene. Per the germline V gene, CDR1 is SGDLS and CDR2 is YYNGEE. The DNA for the CDR3 is TGTGCCAGCAGCGTAGGGGGGGGCTCCTACAATGAGCAGTTCTTC. Residues: CASSVGGGSYNEQFF.

The rearrangement links TRBV28 to TRBJ1-5; D possibly corresponds to TRBD1 (6 bases). The CDR3 runs to 15 residues. Trimming cost V 5 bases and J 0 bases, with 11 bases left between them. Germline V gives CDR1 MDHEN, CDR2 SYDVKM. CDR3 region: CASSRTASSNQPQHF. DNA of the CDR3: TGTGCCAGCAGTCGGACAGCATCTAGCAATCAGCCCCAGCATTTT.

This clone was observed a few times. V and J are TRBV28 and TRBJ2-2; possible D gene TRBD2, 5 bases. V gave up 1 base and J gave up 5 bases, with 11 bases separating them. The CDR3 is 15 residues long. Germline V gene lookup returns CDR1 MDHEN and CDR2 SYDVKM. The CDR3 coding sequence is TGTGCCAGCAGTTTATCACTCCGAGGGACCGGGGAGCTGTTTTTT. It yields the protein CASSLSLRGTGELFF.

This rearrangement joins TRBV7-2 to TRBJ1-1; the match to TRBD1 covers 12 bases. Germline CDR1 is SGHTA and CDR2 is FQGNSA. The CDR3 is made up of 18 amino acids. V lost 0 bases and J lost 0; bases outside the gene matches: 5. CDR3 DNA sequence: TGTGCCAGCAGCTTAGCGAGGGACAGGGGGCTTTTGAACACTGAAGCTTTCTTT. This encodes CASSLARDRGLLNTEAFF. The full variable domain, with the rest looked up from reference TRBV7-2 and TRBJ1-1, is GAGVSQSPSNKVTEKGKDVELRCDPISGHTALYWYRQSLGQGLEFLIYFQGNSAPDKSGLPSDRFSAERTGGSVSTLTIQRTQQEDSAVYLCASSLARDRGLLNTEAFFGQGTRLTVV.

The rearrangement joins TRBV18 to TRBJ1-1; 9 positions match TRBD1. CDR3 length: 15 residues. Germline loops: CDR1 KGHSH, CDR2 LQKENI. V dropped 2 bases and J dropped 5; count of bases not matched to a gene: 6. CDR3 DNA sequence: TGTGCCAGCTCACCAAGCCTGACAGGGGGGACTGAAGCTTTCTTT. It is translated as CASSPSLTGGTEAFF.

This clone was seen a handful of times. The chain carries TRBV6-5 and TRBJ1-1; maybe TRBD1 (5 bases). With 5 bases removed from V and 1 base from J, the gap between germline ends came to 11 bases. This CDR3 comprises 14 residues. Germline assignment: CDR1 MNHEY and CDR2 SVGAGI. DNA of the CDR3: TGTGCCAGCAGTGACTACAGGAAGAACACTGAAGCTTTCTTT. It codes for CASSDYRKNTEAFF.

V is TRBV14 and J is TRBJ2-7; the match to TRBD1 covers 7 bases. The germline V gene encodes CDR1 SGHDN and CDR2 FVKESK. The CDR3 has 16 residues. V trimming: 3 bases; J trimming: 0 bases; junction bases outside the gene matches: 8. CDR3: CASSQAGRGSSYEQYF. The CDR3 DNA reads TGTGCCAGCAGCCAGGCCGGCAGGGGGAGCTCCTACGAGCAGTACTTC.

The rearrangement links TRBV7-8 to TRBJ2-7, with 8 bases fitting TRBD1. The germline V gene has CDR1 SGHVS and CDR2 FQNEAQ. This CDR3 region has 14 residues. V dropped 3 bases and J dropped 2; count of bases not matched to a gene: 3. The CDR3 DNA reads as TGTGCCAGCAGCTTCGACAGGGGTACCTACGAGCAGTACTTC. It specifies CASSFDRGTYEQYF.

This rearrangement joins TRBV5-4 to TRBJ1-2; D unclear. Germline CDR1 and CDR2: SGHNT and YYREEE (reference sequence). V lost 0 bases and J lost 4, with 7 bases in between. The CDR3 totals 13 residues. In DNA form, the CDR3 reads TGTGCCAGCAGCTTGGTCCCGAGCTATGGCTACACCTTC. This encodes CASSLVPSYGYTF.

This clone was seen only once. The rearrangement links TRBV18 to TRBJ2-5; the D is unclear. Deletions cut 5 bases from V and 6 bases from J, with 16 bases between. Looked up from germline, CDR1 is KGHSH and CDR2 is LQKENI. The CDR3 length is 14 residues. CDR3 amino acids: CASSASNLGKTQYF. DNA of the CDR3: TGTGCCAGCTCAGCCTCCAACCTAGGAAAGACCCAGTACTTC.

This chain joins TRBV6-1 and TRBJ1-5, with no clear D. CDR3 length equals 15 residues. CDR1 and CDR2 from the germline V gene are MNHNS and SASEGT. Trimming pared 6 bases from V and 4 bases from J, leaving 16 bases between. CDR3 DNA sequence: TGTGCCAGCAGGGAGGAGTCCCTTTGGAATCAGCCCCAGCATTTT. This sequence encodes CASREESLWNQPQHF.

As regards this clone: Distinct nucleotide sequences in the sample also encode this CDR3. The genes are TRBV5-4 and TRBJ2-7, with D possibly TRBD1 on 5 matching bases. The V and J ends lost 1 base and 5 bases respectively, with 13 bases between them. Germline V CDR1 and CDR2: SGHNT, YYREEE (reference sequence). The CDR3 is 14 amino acids. The CDR3 spells CASSLRQGQDEQYF. As DNA, the CDR3 is TGTGCCAGCAGCTTGAGGCAGGGCCAGGACGAGCAGTACTTC.

The J gene is TRBJ1-4, the V gene TRBV5-1; possible D gene TRBD1, 5 bases. Germline V gene data show CDR1 as SGHRS and CDR2 as YFSETQ. V gave up 5 bases and J gave up 5 bases, with 16 bases separating them. This CDR3 has 15 residues. As DNA, the CDR3 is TGCGCCAGCAGGCCCCAGAGGGGAGGGAATGAAAAACTGTTTTTT. Translated, it gives CASRPQRGGNEKLFF.